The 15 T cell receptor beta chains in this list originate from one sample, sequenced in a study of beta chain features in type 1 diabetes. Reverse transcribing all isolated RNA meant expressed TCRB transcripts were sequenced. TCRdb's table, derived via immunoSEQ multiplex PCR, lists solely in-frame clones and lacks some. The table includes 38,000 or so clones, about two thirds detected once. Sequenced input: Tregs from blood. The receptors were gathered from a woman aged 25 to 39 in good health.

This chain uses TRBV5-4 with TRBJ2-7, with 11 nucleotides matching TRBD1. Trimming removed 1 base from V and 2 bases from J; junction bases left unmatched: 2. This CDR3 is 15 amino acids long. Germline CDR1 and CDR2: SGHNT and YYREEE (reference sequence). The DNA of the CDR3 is TGTGCCAGCAGCTTGTCGGGACAGGGGGCCTACGAGCAGTACTTC. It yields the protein CASSLSGQGAYEQYF.

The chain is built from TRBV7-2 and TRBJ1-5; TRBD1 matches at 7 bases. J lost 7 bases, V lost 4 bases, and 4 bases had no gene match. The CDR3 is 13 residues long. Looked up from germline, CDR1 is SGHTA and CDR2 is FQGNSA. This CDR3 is CASSSTGDQPQHF. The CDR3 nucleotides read TGTGCCAGCAGCTCCACAGGGGACCAGCCCCAGCATTTT.

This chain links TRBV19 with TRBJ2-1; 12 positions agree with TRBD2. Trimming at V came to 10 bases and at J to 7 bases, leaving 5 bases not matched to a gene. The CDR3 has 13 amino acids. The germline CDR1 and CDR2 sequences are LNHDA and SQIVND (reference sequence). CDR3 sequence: CATRLAGANEQFF. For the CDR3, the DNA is TGTGCCACGCGACTAGCGGGAGCGAATGAGCAGTTCTTC.

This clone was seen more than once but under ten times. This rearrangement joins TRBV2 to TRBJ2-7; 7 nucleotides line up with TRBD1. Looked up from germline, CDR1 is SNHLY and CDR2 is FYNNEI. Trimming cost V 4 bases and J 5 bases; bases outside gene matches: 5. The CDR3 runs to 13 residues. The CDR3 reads CASSGIGGHEQYF. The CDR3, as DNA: TGTGCCAGCAGTGGTATAGGGGGCCACGAGCAGTACTTC.

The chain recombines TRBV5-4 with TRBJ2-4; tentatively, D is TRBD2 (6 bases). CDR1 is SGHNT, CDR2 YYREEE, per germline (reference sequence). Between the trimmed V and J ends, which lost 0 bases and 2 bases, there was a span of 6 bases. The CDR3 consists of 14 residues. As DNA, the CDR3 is TGTGCCAGCAGCTTGGGGGACTCCAAAAACATTCAGTACTTC. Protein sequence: CASSLGDSKNIQYF.

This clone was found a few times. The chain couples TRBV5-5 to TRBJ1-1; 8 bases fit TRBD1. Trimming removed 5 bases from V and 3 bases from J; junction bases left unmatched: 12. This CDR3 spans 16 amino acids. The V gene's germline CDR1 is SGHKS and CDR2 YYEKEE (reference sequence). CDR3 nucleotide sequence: TGTGCCAGCAGACCAGGGACAGGAGCTCCATACACTGAAGCTTTCTTT. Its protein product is CASRPGTGAPYTEAFF.

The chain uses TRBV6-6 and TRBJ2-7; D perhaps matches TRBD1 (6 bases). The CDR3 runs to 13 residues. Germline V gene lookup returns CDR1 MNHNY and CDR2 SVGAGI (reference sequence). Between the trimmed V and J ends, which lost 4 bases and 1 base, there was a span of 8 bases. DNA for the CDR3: TGTGCCAGCAGTTTGCAGGGGTCCTACGAGCAGTACTTC. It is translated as CASSLQGSYEQYF.

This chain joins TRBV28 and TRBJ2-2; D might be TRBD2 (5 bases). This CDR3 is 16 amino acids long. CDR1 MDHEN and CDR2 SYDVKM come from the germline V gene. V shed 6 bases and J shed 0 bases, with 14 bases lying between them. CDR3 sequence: CASRRPGDTNTGELFF. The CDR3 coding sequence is TGTGCCAGCAGAAGACCCGGGGATACGAACACCGGGGAGCTGTTTTTT. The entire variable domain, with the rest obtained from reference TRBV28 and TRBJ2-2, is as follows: DVKVTQSSRYLVKRTGEKVFLECVQDMDHENMFWYRQDPGLGLRLIYFSYDVKMKEKGDIPEGYSVSREKKERFSLILESASTNQTSMYLCASRRPGDTNTGELFFGEGSRLTVL.

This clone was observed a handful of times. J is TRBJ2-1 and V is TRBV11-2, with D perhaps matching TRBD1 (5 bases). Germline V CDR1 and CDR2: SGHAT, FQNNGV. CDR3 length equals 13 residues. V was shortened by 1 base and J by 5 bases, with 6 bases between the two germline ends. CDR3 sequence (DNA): TGTGCCAGCAGCTTAGGGACACACAATGAGCAGTTCTTC. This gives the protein CASSLGTHNEQFF.

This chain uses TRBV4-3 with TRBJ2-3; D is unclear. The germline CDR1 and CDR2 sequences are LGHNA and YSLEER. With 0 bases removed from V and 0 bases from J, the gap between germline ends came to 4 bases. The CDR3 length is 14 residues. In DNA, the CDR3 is TGCGCCAGCAGCCAAGATGGCAGCACAGATACGCAGTATTTT. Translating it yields CASSQDGSTDTQYF.

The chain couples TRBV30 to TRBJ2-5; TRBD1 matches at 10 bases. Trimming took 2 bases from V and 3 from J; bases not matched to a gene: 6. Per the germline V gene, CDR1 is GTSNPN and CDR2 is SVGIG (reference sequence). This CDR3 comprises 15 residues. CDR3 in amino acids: CAWSQGTGAEETQYF. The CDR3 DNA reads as TGTGCCTGGAGTCAGGGGACAGGGGCCGAAGAGACCCAGTACTTC.

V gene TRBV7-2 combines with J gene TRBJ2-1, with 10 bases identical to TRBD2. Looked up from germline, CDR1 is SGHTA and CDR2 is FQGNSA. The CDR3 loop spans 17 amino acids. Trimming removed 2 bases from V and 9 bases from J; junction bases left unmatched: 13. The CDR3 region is CASSLREAGTSAIEQFF. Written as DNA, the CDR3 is TGTGCCAGCAGCTTACGTGAAGCTGGGACTAGCGCTATTGAGCAGTTCTTC.

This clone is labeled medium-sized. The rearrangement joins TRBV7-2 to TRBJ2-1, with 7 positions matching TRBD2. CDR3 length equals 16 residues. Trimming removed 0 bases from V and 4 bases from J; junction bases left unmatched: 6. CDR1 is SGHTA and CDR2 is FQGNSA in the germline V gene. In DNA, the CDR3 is TGTGCCAGCAGCTTAGCAGTGGTAGCGGGTTACAATGAGCAGTTCTTC. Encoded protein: CASSLAVVAGYNEQFF. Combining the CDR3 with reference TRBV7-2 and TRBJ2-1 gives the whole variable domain GAGVSQSPSNKVTEKGKDVELRCDPISGHTALYWYRQSLGQGLEFLIYFQGNSAPDKSGLPSDRFSAERTGGSVSTLTIQRTQQEDSAVYLCASSLAVVAGYNEQFFGPGTRLTVL.

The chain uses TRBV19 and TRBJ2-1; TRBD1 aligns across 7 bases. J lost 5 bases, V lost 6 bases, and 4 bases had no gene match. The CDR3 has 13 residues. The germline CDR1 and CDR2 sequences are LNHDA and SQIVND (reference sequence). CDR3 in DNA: TGTGCCAGTAGGAAGGGACAGAACAATGAGCAGTTCTTC. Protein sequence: CASRKGQNNEQFF.

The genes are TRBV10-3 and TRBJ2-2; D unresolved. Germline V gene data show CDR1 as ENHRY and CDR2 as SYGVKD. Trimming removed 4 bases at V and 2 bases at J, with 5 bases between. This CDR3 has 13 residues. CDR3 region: CAISVLNTGELFF. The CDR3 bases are TGTGCCATCAGTGTGTTAAACACCGGGGAGCTGTTTTTT.